This T cell receptor (beta chain) was identified during a study of metastatic and nonmetastatic thyroid tumors. Study information: The authors compared repertoires across blood and tumor or nodule tissue from malignant and benign thyroid patients.

Patients were all untreated before their thyroid surgery. The trim removed 5 bases at V and 0 bases at J, leaving 12 bases unmatched. Germline loops: CDR1 MDHEN, CDR2 SYDVKM. The CDR3 has 19 residues. Study processing details: Clinicopathological groups supplied CDR3 differences that were used to build a distant-metastasis classifier for papillary thyroid cancer. TCRdb reassembled clones from the PCR reads with MiXCR. TCRdb, not the authors, supplied the V and J calls. The sample holds roughly 20,000 clones, over 20% seen once. Concerning this clone itself: Its target is not known.

Findings and caveats of the study: In both blood and tumor samples, TCR beta diversity was reported significantly higher for malignant than benign nodules.

Sequencing was done on a sample of tumor tissue. The chain has TRBV28 and TRBJ2-6; TRBD1 agrees at 8 bases. The clonotype originates from a male donor with papillary thyroid cancer or a benign thyroid nodule (not recorded which). Some clones in this sample may be carry-over from other donors' samples. The CDR3 loop is CASSHARDRSNSGANVLTF. The CDR3 coding sequence is TGTGCCAGCAGTCATGCCCGGGACAGGTCGAACTCTGGGGCCAACGTCCTGACTTTC. Full variable domain (outside the CDR3, taken from reference TRBV28 and TRBJ2-6): DVKVTQSSRYLVKRTGEKVFLECVQDMDHENMFWYRQDPGLGLRLIYFSYDVKMKEKGDIPEGYSVSREKKERFSLILESASTNQTSMYLCASSHARDRSNSGANVLTFGAGSRLTVL.